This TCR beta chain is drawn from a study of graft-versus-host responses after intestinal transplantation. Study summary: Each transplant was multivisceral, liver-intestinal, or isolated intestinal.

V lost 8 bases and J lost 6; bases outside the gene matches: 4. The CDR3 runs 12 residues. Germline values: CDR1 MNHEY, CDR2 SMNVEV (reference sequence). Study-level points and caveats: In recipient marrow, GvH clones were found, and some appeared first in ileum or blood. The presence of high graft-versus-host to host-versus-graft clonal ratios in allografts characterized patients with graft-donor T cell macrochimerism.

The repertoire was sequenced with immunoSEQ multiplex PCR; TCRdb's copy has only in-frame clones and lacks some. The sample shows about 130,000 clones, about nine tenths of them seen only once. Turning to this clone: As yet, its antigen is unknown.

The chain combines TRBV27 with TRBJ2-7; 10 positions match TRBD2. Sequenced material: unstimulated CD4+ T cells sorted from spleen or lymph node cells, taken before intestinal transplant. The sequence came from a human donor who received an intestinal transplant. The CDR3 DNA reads TGTGCCAGCCGAGCGGGAGGGGTCGAGCAGTACTTC. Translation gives CASRAGGVEQYF.